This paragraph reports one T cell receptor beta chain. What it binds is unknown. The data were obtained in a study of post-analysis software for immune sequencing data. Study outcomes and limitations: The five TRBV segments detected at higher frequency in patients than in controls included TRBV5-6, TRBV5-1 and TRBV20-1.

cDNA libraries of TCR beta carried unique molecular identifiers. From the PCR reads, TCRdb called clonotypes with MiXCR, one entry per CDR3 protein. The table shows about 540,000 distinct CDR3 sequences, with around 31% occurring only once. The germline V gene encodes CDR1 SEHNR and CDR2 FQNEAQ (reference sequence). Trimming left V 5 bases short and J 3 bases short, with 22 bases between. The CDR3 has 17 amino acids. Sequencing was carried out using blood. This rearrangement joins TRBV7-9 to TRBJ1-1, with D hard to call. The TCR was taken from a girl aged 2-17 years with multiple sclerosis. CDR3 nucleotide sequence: TGTGCCAGCAGCGCCGGCGGGGTCGGGGTACGGGACACTGAAGCTTTCTTT. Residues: CASSAGGVGVRDTEAFF.